What follows are 6 T cell receptor beta chains derived from one specimen sequenced in a study of blood T cell repertoires in COVID-19. The method was immunoSEQ multiplex PCR; TCRdb's version includes in-frame clones alone and lacks a portion of them. Of more than 95,000 clones in the sample, roughly 86% are singletons; the top ten hold approximately 12%. Sequenced: peripheral blood. These receptors were obtained from an older woman in a cohort sampled during active or convalescent COVID-19.

This clone appeared once. V usage is TRBV2 and J usage is TRBJ2-5; TRBD2 is a possible D gene (5 bases). Germline lookup yields CDR1 SNHLY and CDR2 FYNNEI. The V and J ends lost 5 bases and 5 bases respectively, with 15 bases between them. CDR3 length: 14 amino acids. The CDR3 bases are TGTGCCAGCAGTAATGGACTTGTACGGGAGACCCAGTACTTC. This translates into CASSNGLVRETQYF.

V and J are TRBV6-1 and TRBJ2-7; no clear D. Trimming took off 3 bases at V and 0 bases at J, with 12 bases between the two ends. This CDR3 comprises 15 residues. Germline loops: CDR1 MNHNS, CDR2 SASEGT. The CDR3 bases are TGTGCCAGCAGTGAGTTTCTGCTGAGCTCCTACGAGCAGTACTTC. It yields the protein CASSEFLLSSYEQYF.

The genes are TRBV5-1 and TRBJ2-3, with TRBD1 matching 7 bases. The CDR3 runs to 13 residues. The V gene's germline CDR1 is SGHRS and CDR2 YFSETQ. Trimming at V came to 1 base and at J to 6 bases, leaving 2 bases not matched to a gene. CDR3 in amino acids: CASSLPGQDTQYF. DNA for the CDR3: TGCGCCAGCAGCTTGCCGGGACAGGATACGCAGTATTTT.

This clone has just one count. This CDR3 reads CAIRGGQETQYF. For the CDR3, the DNA is TGTGCCATCCGGGGGGGACAAGAGACCCAGTACTTC. The chain uses TRBV10-3 and TRBJ2-5; TRBD2 agrees at 8 bases. CDR3 length equals 12 residues. The trim removed 8 bases at V and 2 bases at J, leaving 1 base unmatched. Looked up from germline, CDR1 is ENHRY and CDR2 is SYGVKD.

The chain combines TRBV5-1 with TRBJ2-6, with TRBD1 identical over 9 bases. The CDR3 has 19 amino acids. Per germline, CDR1 SGHRS and CDR2 YFSETQ. V shed 3 bases, J shed 4 bases, and the junction held 14 bases outside the gene matches. DNA of the CDR3: TGCGCCAGCAGCTGGAATCCGGGACAGGGTCTAAACGGGGCCAACGTCCTGACTTTC. Translated, it gives CASSWNPGQGLNGANVLTF. Variable domain in full (rest from reference TRBV5-1 and TRBJ2-6): KAGVTQTPRYLIKTRGQQVTLSCSPISGHRSVSWYQQTPGQGLQFLFEYFSETQRNKGNFPGRFSGRQFSNSRSEMNVSTLELGDSALYLCASSWNPGQGLNGANVLTFGAGSRLTVL.

This chain uses TRBV11-2 with TRBJ1-6; the D is unclear. This CDR3 has 14 amino acids. Germline CDR1 is SGHAT and CDR2 is FQNNGV. Deletions cut 3 bases from V and 5 bases from J, with 8 bases between. The CDR3 region has the DNA TGTGCCAGCAGCTTGACGGGGAATAATTCACCCCTCCACTTT. Protein: CASSLTGNNSPLHF.